This TCR beta chain derives from a study of PD-1 blockade in classical Hodgkin lymphoma. Documented time point: cycle 4 day 1 (C4D1), after less than seven weeks of nivolumab. Every patient relapsed after autologous stem cell transplantation, and brentuximab vedotin exposure varied. Patients reached a best response of complete response, partial response or progressive disease. Note on this clone: Its cognate antigen is unknown.

The assay was immunoSEQ multiplex PCR, and TCRdb's table has in-frame clones only and misses some. The sample yields about 110,000 clones, around 90% seen once. The CDR3 extends over 12 amino acids. CDR1 and CDR2 (germline): SNHLY, FYNNEI. General observations from the study: Exclusion applied to patients who initiated nivolumab less than 1 year following ASCT. Whereas CD4+ TCR diversity had risen significantly by C4D1, CD8+ TCR diversity had not.

This receptor was taken from a human donor with classical Hodgkin lymphoma. The chain has TRBV2 and TRBJ2-3; unclear D gene. This specimen was peripheral blood mononuclear cells (PBMCs), taken before the fourth cycle of nivolumab. The CDR3 reads CASQQSTDTQYF. CDR3 DNA: TGTGCGAGCCAACAGAGCACAGATACGCAGTATTTT.